The entry below gives a single T cell receptor (beta chain) sequence along with its context. This sample stems from a study of control samples from healthy donors and cancer patients. Only in-frame clones appear in the TCRdb table, and some are missing; sequencing was by immunoSEQ multiplex PCR. The data contain 150,000 to 200,000 clones, around 91% of them singletons. The V gene end was trimmed by 0 bases and the J gene end by 6 bases; junction bases not matched to a gene: 2. CDR1 and CDR2 (germline): SGHTS, YDEGEE. The CDR3 length is 14 residues. The chain carries TRBV5-8 and TRBJ2-1; TRBD1 matches at 8 bases. The sample taken for sequencing was blood. The TCR was taken from a woman aged 25 to 39 in good health. The CDR3 spells CASSLGTGGNEQFF. CDR3 coding DNA: TGTGCCAGCAGCTTGGGTACAGGGGGCAATGAGCAGTTCTTC.